This entry is about one T cell receptor beta chain. Antigen: not known. This record comes from a study of monozygotic twins with inflammatory bowel disease. General observations from the study: Clonotype overlap with others was lower in IBD patients than in healthy twins, a difference that was greatest with disease activity. Since immunosuppressive treatments differed, patient repertoires may have gained added variability.

The CDR3 extends over 14 amino acids. Eight distinct reactions (per sample) were used to make the cDNA. TCRdb re-called the 5' RACE reads, yielding one record per CDR3 amino acid sequence without DNA. Its table records some 210,000 distinct CDR3 sequences. The source of this sequence is a human donor with ulcerative colitis or Crohn's disease, or a healthy co-twin of an affected twin (not recorded which). The specimen was blood. V usage is TRBV12-3 or TRBV12-4 and J usage is TRBJ2-3; TCRdb's D call, TRBD1, is unchecked because there is no DNA. CDR3 protein: CASRGTIFTDTQYF.